This is a list of T cell receptor beta chains from one sample in a study of T cells in Graves' hyperthyroidism and ophthalmopathy. TCRdb reprocessed the multiplex PCR reads with MiXCR, giving one entry per CDR3 protein. The sample has 500,000 to 650,000 distinct CDR3 sequences; 11% to 15% are singletons. The sequencing input was blood. Receptors were obtained from a woman aged 40 to 49 with Graves' hyperthyroidism. Each CDR3 is given with its conserved first and last residue.

V gene,J gene,CDR3 protein
TRBV7-2,TRBJ2-5,CASSRRQGDGYQETQYF
TRBV28,TRBJ2-1,CASSYPLTGPSLLGQFF
TRBV12-3/TRBV12-4,TRBJ2-2,CASSFGRTSNTGELFF
TRBV28,TRBJ2-7,CASRSGTGRGSYEQYF
TRBV6-1,TRBJ2-1,CASSRLAGGTNEQFF
TRBV2,TRBJ1-3,CASSEGQGVGNTIYF
TRBV29-1,TRBJ1-1,CSVARNTEAFF
TRBV9,TRBJ2-1,CASSEGQGALGNEQFF
TRBV20-1,TRBJ2-3,CSAIPFGGSKVDTQYF
TRBV4-1,TRBJ2-2,CASSQDIEASNTGELFF
TRBV12-3/TRBV12-4,TRBJ2-1,CASSLSGPRGEQFF
TRBV5-1,TRBJ2-7,CASSLLTGPVLSYEQYF
TRBV27,TRBJ1-4,CASSLGQGLTNEKLFF
TRBV12-5,TRBJ1-1,CASGSRERYTEAFF
TRBV6-1,TRBJ2-7,CASRRTEPYEQYF
TRBV30,TRBJ2-2,CALLQENTGELFF
TRBV7-9,TRBJ1-1,CASIDGSGAFF
TRBV5-1,TRBJ1-6,CASSLEPGPISPLHF
TRBV20-1,TRBJ1-5,CSASPGGNSNQPQHF
TRBV3-1,TRBJ2-3,CASSQSSVPTDTQYF
TRBV12-3/TRBV12-4,TRBJ2-1,CASRSKGLAGNEQFF